This passage covers 24 T cell receptor beta chains from one sample sequenced in a study of cytomegalovirus exposure and HLA in healthy donors. PCR amplification relied on 60 Vbeta primers (plus 13 Jbeta primers). Here immunoSEQ multiplex PCR was the method, and the copy in TCRdb shows in-frame clones only, minus some. In the table there are about 99,000 clones, roughly 77% of which are singletons. Sequencing used PBMCs. The receptors here all came from a woman under 30 in good health and CMV-seropositive.

The genes are TRBV27 and TRBJ2-7; D might be TRBD1 (6 bases). CDR3 length: 14 residues. V was shortened by 3 bases and J by 0 bases, with 9 bases between the two germline ends. Germline V gene lookup returns CDR1 MNHEY and CDR2 SMNVEV (reference sequence). CDR3 amino acids: CASSLGRGSYEQYF. CDR3 bases: TGTGCCAGCAGTTTGGGCAGGGGCTCCTACGAGCAGTACTTC.

This sequence joins TRBV5-4 and TRBJ2-5, with TRBD2 matching over 13 bases. Trimming took 4 bases from V and 5 from J; bases not matched to a gene: 8. The V gene's germline CDR1 is SGHNT and CDR2 YYREEE (reference sequence). The CDR3 consists of 16 residues. CDR3: CASSPGTSGNRETQYF. CDR3 DNA sequence: TGTGCCAGCAGCCCCGGGACTAGCGGGAATAGGGAGACCCAGTACTTC. Full variable domain (rest looked up from reference TRBV5-4 and TRBJ2-5): ETGVTQSPTHLIKTRGQQVTLRCSSQSGHNTVSWYQQALGQGPQFIFQYYREEENGRGNFPPRFSGLQFPNYSSELNVNALELDDSALYLCASSPGTSGNRETQYFGPGTRLLVL.

CDR3 in amino acids: CASMGGALTGELFF. The CDR3, as DNA: TGTGCCAGCATGGGAGGGGCCCTCACCGGGGAGCTGTTTTTT. This sequence joins TRBV28 and TRBJ2-2; 7 bases match TRBD2. V lost 7 bases, J lost 4 bases, and 6 bases stayed unmatched. CDR3 length: 14 amino acids. The germline gives CDR1 MDHEN, CDR2 SYDVKM.

The rearrangement uses TRBV7-9 and TRBJ2-2; a possible D gene is TRBD2 (5 bases). Germline assignment: CDR1 SEHNR and CDR2 FQNEAQ (reference sequence). The CDR3 totals 15 residues. Trimming removed 6 bases from V and 0 bases from J, with 11 bases in between. CDR3 coding DNA: TGTGCCAGCAGAGAAGGGAGACCGAACACCGGGGAGCTGTTTTTT. This gives the protein CASREGRPNTGELFF.

This chain connects TRBV4-1 to TRBJ2-7; 7 bases are shared with TRBD2. J gave up 4 bases and V 6 bases, and 21 bases lay outside the gene matches. Germline V gives CDR1 MGHRA, CDR2 YSYEKL. The CDR3 runs to 18 residues. CDR3 amino acids: CASSPPGLTYPTDYEQYF. The CDR3 nucleotides are TGCGCCAGCAGTCCTCCGGGACTAACCTACCCGACGGATTACGAGCAGTACTTC.

V and J are TRBV2 and TRBJ1-2; D unresolved. The CDR3 loop spans 16 amino acids. V was cut by 3 bases and J by 1 base, with 15 bases left in between. Looked up from germline, CDR1 is SNHLY and CDR2 is FYNNEI. CDR3 bases: TGTGCCAGCAGTGATTATGCGGGGTTTGATAACTATGGCTACACCTTC. It encodes CASSDYAGFDNYGYTF.

The V and J genes are TRBV7-6 and TRBJ2-7; 7 bases fit TRBD1. Germline lookup yields CDR1 SGHVS and CDR2 FNYEAQ. The CDR3 is made up of 15 amino acids. The V gene end was trimmed by 2 bases and the J gene end by 1 base; junction bases not matched to a gene: 5. The CDR3 protein is CASSLKVQGSYEQYF. Written as DNA, the CDR3 is TGTGCCAGCAGCTTAAAGGTACAGGGGTCCTACGAGCAGTACTTC.

The V and J genes are TRBV29-1 and TRBJ1-2; a possible D gene is TRBD1 (6 bases). Trimming shortened V by 7 bases and J by 8 bases, and 20 bases separated the two germline ends. CDR3 size: 13 residues. CDR1 is SQVTM and CDR2 is ANQGSEA in the germline V gene. CDR3 residues: CSDSRGGAGGYTF. As DNA, the CDR3 is TGCAGCGACTCGAGAGGGGGGGCGGGCGGCTACACCTTC.

J is TRBJ1-1 and V is TRBV5-6, with TRBD1 as a possible D gene (5 bases). The CDR3 length is 15 residues. Germline CDR1 and CDR2: SGHDT and YYEEEE. V lost 0 bases, J lost 7 bases, and 16 bases lay in between. The CDR3 sequence is CASSLAVVTTVEAFF. The CDR3 DNA reads as TGTGCCAGCAGCTTGGCCGTTGTAACGACAGTTGAAGCTTTCTTT.

The chain combines TRBV10-2 with TRBJ1-4; no firm D call. CDR1 is WSHSY, CDR2 SAAADI, per germline. Trimming left V 0 bases short and J 8 bases short, with 10 bases between. This CDR3 is 14 amino acids long. This chain's CDR3 is CASSESTVEEKLFF. The CDR3 nucleotides read TGCGCCAGCAGTGAGTCGACGGTGGAGGAAAAACTGTTTTTT.

The gene calls are TRBV28 and TRBJ2-1, with 9 bases aligning to TRBD1. Germline V gene lookup returns CDR1 MDHEN and CDR2 SYDVKM. V was clipped by 4 bases and J by 4 bases; unmatched bases: 11. CDR3 size: 17 residues. Here the CDR3 reads CASSSYTGTGQYNEQFF. The CDR3 coding sequence is TGTGCCAGCAGTTCTTATACCGGGACAGGGCAATACAATGAGCAGTTCTTC.

The table lists this clone with a count of one. The V and J genes are TRBV27 and TRBJ1-4; weak D call: TRBD1 (6 bases). Between the trimmed V and J ends, which lost 3 bases and 8 bases, there was a span of 13 bases. CDR3 size: 14 residues. The V gene's germline CDR1 is MNHEY and CDR2 SMNVEV (reference sequence). The CDR3 region has the DNA TGTGCCAGCAGTTTGATCACGAGGGGGGAAAAACTGTTTTTT. It yields the protein CASSLITRGEKLFF.

The chain has TRBV7-9 and TRBJ2-7, with TRBD2 matching over 8 bases. This CDR3 contains 15 residues. With 6 bases clipped from V and 2 bases from J, the junction kept 9 bases outside the gene matches. CDR1 and CDR2 (germline): SEHNR, FQNEAQ (reference sequence). The CDR3 loop is CASRSAGDPPYEQYF. DNA of the CDR3: TGTGCCAGCAGGTCAGCGGGAGATCCACCCTACGAGCAGTACTTC. The variable domain in full, with the rest retrieved from reference TRBV7-9 and TRBJ2-7, is DTGVSQNPRHKITKRGQNVTFRCDPISEHNRLYWYRQTLGQGPEFLTYFQNEAQLEKSRLLSDRFSAERPKGSFSTLEIQRTEQGDSAMYLCASRSAGDPPYEQYFGPGTRLTVT.

This clone was counted a few times. The gene calls are TRBV19 and TRBJ2-1; TRBD2 matches 9 bases. Trimming took 5 bases from V and 8 from J; bases not matched to a gene: 10. There are 15 residues in the CDR3. Germline lookup yields CDR1 LNHDA and CDR2 SQIVND (reference sequence). The CDR3 protein is CASSYRASGIYEQFF. The CDR3 DNA follows: TGTGCCAGTAGTTACCGGGCTAGCGGGATCTATGAGCAGTTCTTC. Full variable domain (outside the CDR3, taken from reference TRBV19 and TRBJ2-1): DGGITQSPKYLFRKEGQNVTLSCEQNLNHDAMYWYRQDPGQGLRLIYYSQIVNDFQKGDIAEGYSVSREKKESFPLTVTSAQKNPTAFYLCASSYRASGIYEQFFGPGTRLTVL.

V and J are TRBV7-9 and TRBJ2-5, with 8 bases that match TRBD1. Trimming cost V 5 bases and J 2 bases; bases outside gene matches: 4. This CDR3 spans 14 amino acids. Germline values: CDR1 SEHNR, CDR2 FQNEAQ (reference sequence). CDR3 sequence: CASSRDRGQETQYF. CDR3 DNA sequence: TGTGCCAGCAGCCGCGACAGGGGACAAGAGACCCAGTACTTC.

CDR3 nucleotides: TGTGCCAGCAGCCGCCCAGGGCAGGGTGGAGAGACCCAGTACTTC. Translation gives CASSRPGQGGETQYF. The chain couples TRBV7-9 to TRBJ2-5, with a possible D match to TRBD1 (5 bases). CDR1 SEHNR and CDR2 FQNEAQ come from the germline V gene (reference sequence). V was shortened by 5 bases and J by 4 bases, with 17 bases between the two germline ends. CDR3 length: 15 amino acids.

A few counts support this clone. V and J are TRBV6-1 and TRBJ2-1; maybe TRBD1 (5 bases). Deletions cut 6 bases from V and 6 bases from J, with 12 bases between. This CDR3 region has 13 residues. The V gene's germline CDR1 is MNHNS and CDR2 SASEGT. The CDR3 nucleotides read TGTGCCAGCAGAGAGACAGTTGGCAATGAGCAGTTCTTC. Amino acid sequence: CASRETVGNEQFF.

This chain connects TRBV6-5 to TRBJ1-5; TRBD1 aligns across 11 bases. This CDR3 is built from 15 residues. V was pared by 6 bases and J by 7 bases, with 8 bases of the junction left unmatched. Germline CDR1 is MNHEY and CDR2 is SVGAGI. CDR3 nucleotide sequence: TGTGCCAGCAGCCTGGACAGGGGGCTGGGGCAGCCCCAGCATTTT. Its translation: CASSLDRGLGQPQHF.

The V call is TRBV5-1, the J call TRBJ1-1; no reliable D call. CDR3 length equals 19 residues. Deletions cut 1 base from V and 3 bases from J, with 25 bases between. CDR1 SGHRS and CDR2 YFSETQ come from the germline V gene. Here the CDR3 DNA reads TGCGCCAGCAGCTTGTTCAGATACCGTGACGGGAGGGTATACACTGAAGCTTTCTTT. It yields the protein CASSLFRYRDGRVYTEAFF.

This clone has only a few counts. J is TRBJ1-5 and V is TRBV27; the D gene is possibly TRBD1 (6 bases). Germline V gene lookup returns CDR1 MNHEY and CDR2 SMNVEV (reference sequence). Trimming removed 6 bases from V and 4 bases from J, with 10 bases in between. CDR3 length: 13 residues. CDR3 region: CASRGRGNQPQHF. For the CDR3, the DNA is TGTGCCAGCAGGGGGAGGGGGAATCAGCCCCAGCATTTT.

This chain links TRBV7-2 with TRBJ2-5, with 8 nucleotides matching TRBD1. The germline gives CDR1 SGHTA, CDR2 FQGNSA. The CDR3 totals 13 residues. V lost 4 bases and J lost 11; bases outside the gene matches: 9. DNA of the CDR3: TGTGCCAGCAGCTCCCAGGGGGCTGGGGAGCAGTACTTC. Its translation is CASSSQGAGEQYF.

The gene calls are TRBV4-3 and TRBJ2-1, with D possibly TRBD2 on 6 matching bases. This CDR3 spans 13 amino acids. Germline CDR1 and CDR2: LGHNA and YSLEER. V was pared by 0 bases and J by 6 bases, with 6 bases between. CDR3 amino acids: CASSQERGNEQFF. CDR3 coding DNA: TGCGCCAGCAGCCAAGAGCGGGGCAATGAGCAGTTCTTC.

V is TRBV5-4 and J is TRBJ2-5; D is perhaps TRBD2 (5 bases). The germline V and J ends were trimmed by 0 bases and 4 bases, with 10 bases remaining between them. This CDR3 is built from 14 residues. Looked up from germline, CDR1 is SGHNT and CDR2 is YYREEE (reference sequence). CDR3 in amino acids: CASSLGGAVETQYF. The CDR3 nucleotides are TGTGCCAGCAGCTTGGGGGGAGCGGTAGAGACCCAGTACTTC. The whole variable domain, remainder taken from reference TRBV5-4 and TRBJ2-5, is ETGVTQSPTHLIKTRGQQVTLRCSSQSGHNTVSWYQQALGQGPQFIFQYYREEENGRGNFPPRFSGLQFPNYSSELNVNALELDDSALYLCASSLGGAVETQYFGPGTRLLVL.

This chain uses TRBV9 with TRBJ1-1; the D is unclear. In germline, CDR1 is SGDLS, CDR2 YYNGEE. Trimming took off 5 bases at V and 1 base at J, with 12 bases between the two ends. This CDR3 contains 14 residues. DNA for the CDR3: TGTGCCAGCAGTCCTTGGGCCTCGAACACTGAAGCTTTCTTT. It translates to CASSPWASNTEAFF.